The 12 T cell receptor beta chains reported below all come from one sample, sequenced in a study of technical replicates of blood from a few donors. Profiling relied on immunoSEQ multiplex PCR, and the TCRdb table lists in-frame clones only, not all of them. This sample has over 60,000 clones, with 93% found just once. Sequences were obtained from T cells isolated from PBMCs. Source of these receptors: a human donor in good health.

The chain recombines TRBV7-2 with TRBJ1-2; D gene ambiguous. Germline-derived CDR1 and CDR2 are SGHTA and FQGNSA. V was cut by 2 bases and J by 4 bases, with 8 bases left in between. The CDR3 length is 13 residues. In DNA, the CDR3 is TGTGCCAGCAGCTTAAGCCATTTCTATGGCTACACCTTC. This gives the protein CASSLSHFYGYTF.

The rearrangement links TRBV18 to TRBJ1-2; D perhaps matches TRBD1 (6 bases). This CDR3 has 16 amino acids. From germline, CDR1 is KGHSH and CDR2 LQKENI. V was trimmed by 6 bases and J by 7 bases, leaving 24 bases between them. As DNA, the CDR3 is TGTGCCAGCTCCCTTACCAGTGGCGCAGGGGTATCTGGCTACACCTTC. Translation gives CASSLTSGAGVSGYTF.

V usage is TRBV7-9 and J usage is TRBJ1-2, with 7 bases that match TRBD1. The J segment lost 4 bases and the V segment lost 5 bases, leaving 7 bases of the junction unmatched. The CDR3 length is 14 residues. CDR1 is SEHNR and CDR2 is FQNEAQ in the germline V gene (reference sequence). The chain's CDR3 is CASSPTGEAYGYTF. DNA of the CDR3: TGTGCCAGCAGCCCAACAGGGGAGGCCTATGGCTACACCTTC.

The chain recombines TRBV4-2 with TRBJ2-7; 9 bases map to TRBD2. There are 16 residues in the CDR3. J was trimmed by 4 bases and V by 1 base; bases with no gene match: 8. From germline, CDR1 is LGHNA and CDR2 YNFKEQ. The chain's CDR3 is CASSQVWASGNYEQYF. CDR3 nucleotide sequence: TGTGCCAGCAGCCAAGTTTGGGCTAGCGGGAATTACGAGCAGTACTTC.

CDR3 loop: CASSGGGGRYEQYF. CDR3 DNA sequence: TGTGCCAGCAGCGGGGGGGGAGGGAGGTACGAGCAGTACTTC. This sequence joins TRBV7-2 and TRBJ2-7; 7 bases line up with TRBD2. In germline, CDR1 is SGHTA, CDR2 FQGNSA. The CDR3 consists of 14 residues. V lost 5 bases and J lost 4; bases outside the gene matches: 8.

V is TRBV6-1 and J is TRBJ2-7; the match to TRBD1 covers 9 bases. Germline CDR1 reads MNHNS; CDR2 reads SASEGT. This CDR3 has 15 residues. V was pared by 0 bases and J by 2 bases, with 2 bases of the junction left unmatched. This chain's CDR3 is CASSEATGGAYEQYF. The CDR3 coding sequence is TGTGCCAGCAGTGAAGCGACAGGGGGTGCCTACGAGCAGTACTTC.

V and J are TRBV5-1 and TRBJ1-1; D gene unclear. The V end was cut by 0 bases, the J end by 5 bases, with 8 bases between. The CDR3 covers 13 residues. The germline V gene encodes CDR1 SGHRS and CDR2 YFSETQ. The CDR3 DNA sequence: TGCGCCAGCAGCTTGGAGGGAGGTACTGAAGCTTTCTTT. It codes for CASSLEGGTEAFF. Full variable domain (remainder filled in from reference TRBV5-1 and TRBJ1-1): KAGVTQTPRYLIKTRGQQVTLSCSPISGHRSVSWYQQTPGQGLQFLFEYFSETQRNKGNFPGRFSGRQFSNSRSEMNVSTLELGDSALYLCASSLEGGTEAFFGQGTRLTVV.

V is TRBV27 and J is TRBJ2-2, with TRBD2 matching 10 bases. This CDR3 spans 16 amino acids. V lost 1 base and J lost 5; bases outside the gene matches: 4. Germline CDR1 is MNHEY and CDR2 is SMNVEV (reference sequence). The CDR3 sequence: CASSLYPAGGTGELFF. The CDR3 DNA sequence: TGTGCCAGCAGTTTATATCCAGCGGGAGGGACCGGGGAGCTGTTTTTT.

The V and J genes are TRBV6-6 and TRBJ2-7; maybe TRBD1 (6 bases). The CDR3 consists of 14 residues. V dropped 7 bases and J dropped 0 bases, with 13 bases sitting between them. Germline V gene sequence: CDR1 MNHNY, CDR2 SVGAGI (reference sequence). In DNA form, the CDR3 reads TGTGCCAGCACTCGGACAGACAACTCCTACGAGCAGTACTTC. Encoded protein: CASTRTDNSYEQYF.

The rearrangement joins TRBV19 to TRBJ2-5; the match to TRBD1 covers 7 bases. V lost 6 bases and J lost 2; bases outside the gene matches: 6. The CDR3 contains 14 residues. Germline values: CDR1 LNHDA, CDR2 SQIVND (reference sequence). CDR3 loop: CASRSGQRQETQYF. The CDR3 DNA reads as TGTGCCAGTAGGTCGGGACAGCGTCAAGAGACCCAGTACTTC.

The chain carries TRBV2 and TRBJ2-2; D remains unclear. Germline lookup yields CDR1 SNHLY and CDR2 FYNNEI. V lost 8 bases to trimming and J lost 3 bases, with 4 bases between them. The CDR3 extends over 11 amino acids. CDR3 sequence: CASLDTGELFF. The CDR3 nucleotides are TGTGCCAGCTTAGACACCGGGGAGCTGTTTTTT.

The chain links TRBV6-5 to TRBJ2-7; weak D call: TRBD1 (5 bases). The CDR3 consists of 14 residues. Germline V gives CDR1 MNHEY, CDR2 SVGAGI. V was trimmed by 5 bases and J by 0 bases, leaving 11 bases between them. CDR3 protein: CASSRHRYSYEQYF. The CDR3 region has the DNA TGTGCCAGCAGTAGACACAGGTACTCCTACGAGCAGTACTTC.